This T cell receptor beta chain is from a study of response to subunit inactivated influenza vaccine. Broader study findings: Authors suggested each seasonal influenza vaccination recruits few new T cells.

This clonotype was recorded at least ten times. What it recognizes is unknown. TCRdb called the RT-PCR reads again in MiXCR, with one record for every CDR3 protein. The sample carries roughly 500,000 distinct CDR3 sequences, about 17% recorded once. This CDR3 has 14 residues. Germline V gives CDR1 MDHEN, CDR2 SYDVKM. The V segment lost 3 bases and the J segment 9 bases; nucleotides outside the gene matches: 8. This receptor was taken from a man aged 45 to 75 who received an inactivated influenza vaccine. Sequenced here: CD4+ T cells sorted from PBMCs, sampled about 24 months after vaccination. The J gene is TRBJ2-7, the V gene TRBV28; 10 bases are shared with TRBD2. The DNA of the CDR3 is TGTGCCAGCAGTTTTAGCGGGAGGAGCAGGGGGCAGTACTTC. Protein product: CASSFSGRSRGQYF. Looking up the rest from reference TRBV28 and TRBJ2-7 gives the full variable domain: DVKVTQSSRYLVKRTGEKVFLECVQDMDHENMFWYRQDPGLGLRLIYFSYDVKMKEKGDIPEGYSVSREKKERFSLILESASTNQTSMYLCASSFSGRSRGQYFGPGTRLTVT.